This is a list of T cell receptor beta chains from one sample in a study of blood T cell repertoires in COVID-19. Sequencing used immunoSEQ multiplex PCR; TCRdb keeps in-frame clones, though not all of them. The table lists about 410,000 clones, over 75% of them singletons. Sequenced input: peripheral blood. These receptor sequences come from a woman aged 40 to 49 with COVID-19, enrolled during active disease. CDR3s include the opening cysteine and the closing phenylalanine or tryptophan. Fields, in order: D gene, J gene, V gene, clone size, CDR3 DNA, CDR3 protein. The D gene is left open where the match is weak. Size is omitted from some rows. Given values are once, few, many or a class for expanded clones.

D: TRBD1; J: TRBJ2-7; V: TRBV30; size: NA; DNA: TGTGCCTGGTCAGGGGGCTTGTCCTACGAGCAGTACTTC; CDR3: CAWSGGLSYEQYF
D: NA; J: TRBJ1-1; V: TRBV25-1; size: NA; DNA: TGTGCCAGCAGTGAATCAGACAAGGGAGGATTCACTGAAGCTTTCTTT; CDR3: CASSESDKGGFTEAFF
D: NA; J: TRBJ1-1; V: TRBV6-1; size: NA; DNA: TGTGCCAGCAGTGAAGTGATGGGGCCTGAAGCTTTCTTT; CDR3: CASSEVMGPEAFF
D: TRBD1; J: TRBJ1-5; V: TRBV6-5; size: NA; DNA: TGTGCCAGCAGTACCGGGACAGGGAACAATCAGCCCCAGCATTTT; CDR3: CASSTGTGNNQPQHF
D: TRBD1; J: TRBJ2-1; V: TRBV2; size: NA; DNA: TGTGCCAGCAGGACAGGGGTTAGAAATGAGCAGTTCTTC; CDR3: CASRTGVRNEQFF
D: NA; J: TRBJ1-1; V: TRBV12-3/TRBV12-4; size: NA; DNA: TGTGCCAGCAGGACGGGGGGCTTCACTGAAGCTTTCTTT; CDR3: CASRTGGFTEAFF
D: TRBD1; J: TRBJ2-7; V: TRBV5-1; size: NA; DNA: TGCGCCAGCAGCAAAGCCGGGACAGGAATCAGCTCCTACGAGCAGTACTTC; CDR3: CASSKAGTGISSYEQYF
D: NA; J: TRBJ2-5; V: TRBV19; size: NA; DNA: TGTGCCAGTAGTACACAGGGGGGGGAGACCCAGTACTTC; CDR3: CASSTQGGETQYF
D: TRBD2; J: TRBJ2-2; V: TRBV29-1; size: NA; DNA: TGCAGCGTTGAAATTAGCGGGAGGCACACCGGGGAGCTGTTTTTT; CDR3: CSVEISGRHTGELFF
D: NA; J: TRBJ1-3; V: TRBV7-2; size: many; DNA: TGTGCCAGCAGCTTAGGAGGTTTTGGAAACACCATATATTTT; CDR3: CASSLGGFGNTIYF
D: NA; J: TRBJ2-4; V: TRBV28; size: once; DNA: TGTGCCAGCAGTTTGTCCGGGGTAGCCAAAAACATTCAGTACTTC; CDR3: CASSLSGVAKNIQYF
D: NA; J: TRBJ2-3; V: TRBV2; size: once; DNA: TGTGCCAGCAAGGGGGTGGGAGTGAGCACAGATACGCAGTATTTT; CDR3: CASKGVGVSTDTQYF
D: NA; J: TRBJ2-5; V: TRBV7-8; size: NA; DNA: TGTGCCAGCAGCTCAGGATGGGAGACCCAGTACTTC; CDR3: CASSSGWETQYF
D: NA; J: TRBJ1-2; V: TRBV5-1; size: few; DNA: TGCGCCAGCAGCTTGGCCTTCGGAGCCGGCTACACCTTC; CDR3: CASSLAFGAGYTF
D: NA; J: TRBJ2-1; V: TRBV9; size: NA; DNA: TGTGCCAGCACCCGGCAGTCTAGCATGGGTAATGAGCAGTTCTTC; CDR3: CASTRQSSMGNEQFF